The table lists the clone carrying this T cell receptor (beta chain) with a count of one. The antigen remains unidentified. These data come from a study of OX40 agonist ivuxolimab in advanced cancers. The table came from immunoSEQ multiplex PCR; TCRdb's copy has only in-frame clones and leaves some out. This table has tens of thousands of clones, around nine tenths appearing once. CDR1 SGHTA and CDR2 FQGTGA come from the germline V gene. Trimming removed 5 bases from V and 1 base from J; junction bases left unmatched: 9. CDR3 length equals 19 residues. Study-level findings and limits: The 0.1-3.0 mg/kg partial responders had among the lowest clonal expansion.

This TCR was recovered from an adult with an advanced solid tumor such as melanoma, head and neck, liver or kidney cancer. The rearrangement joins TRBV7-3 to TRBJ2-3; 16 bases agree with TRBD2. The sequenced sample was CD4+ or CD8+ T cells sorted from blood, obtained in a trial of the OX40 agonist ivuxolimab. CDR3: CASSPTGTSGRVGTDTQYF. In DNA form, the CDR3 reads TGTGCCAGCAGCCCAACCGGGACTAGCGGGAGGGTGGGCACAGATACGCAGTATTTT. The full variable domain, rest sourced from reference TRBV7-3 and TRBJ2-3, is GAGVSQTPSNKVTEKGKYVELRCDPISGHTALYWYRQSLGQGPEFLIYFQGTGAADDSGLPNDRFFAVRPEGSVSTLKIQRTERGDSAVYLCASSPTGTSGRVGTDTQYFGPGTRLTVL.